Shown below are 20 T cell receptor beta chains from a single sample sequenced in a study of blood T cells in healthy people across ages. Then a second PCR, running roughly 6 to 11 cycles, was carried out with a sample-barcoded 5' primer and a J-beta primer mix. TCRdb used MiXCR to reprocess the 5' RACE reads, holding one entry per CDR3 protein. The sample carries 1 million to 1.2 million distinct CDR3 sequences, under 40% recorded once. Sequences were obtained from blood. Every receptor here comes from a young man in good health.

This clonotype has only one observation. The CDR3 loop is CASSLASGAHGYTF. In DNA, the CDR3 is TGTGCCAGCAGCTTAGCGTCAGGGGCCCATGGCTACACCTTC. The rearrangement links TRBV7-9 to TRBJ1-2; D may be TRBD1 (6 bases). CDR1 and CDR2 (germline): SEHNR, FQNEAQ (reference sequence). This CDR3 has 14 amino acids. The V end lost 0 bases, the J end lost 6 bases, and 11 bases lay between the germline ends.

The genes are TRBV11-2 and TRBJ2-1; possible D gene TRBD1, 6 bases. The CDR3 extends over 15 amino acids. V was trimmed by 5 bases and J by 8 bases, leaving 19 bases between them. Germline V CDR1 and CDR2: SGHAT, FQNNGV. Written as DNA, the CDR3 is TGTGCCAGCAGCCCCAGTGGGGGCGCCACGTATGAGCAGTTCTTC. Translation gives CASSPSGGATYEQFF.

The J gene is TRBJ1-2, the V gene TRBV7-9; TRBD1 is a possible D gene (6 bases). Germline V CDR1 and CDR2: SEHNR, FQNEAQ (reference sequence). Trimming left V 6 bases short and J 7 bases short, with 15 bases between. CDR3 length: 13 amino acids. The DNA for the CDR3 is TGTGCCAGCAGTCCAGGGACATTTCCTGGCTACACCTTC. This codes for CASSPGTFPGYTF.

A few counts support this clonotype. This chain links TRBV5-1 with TRBJ2-2; 7 nucleotides agree with TRBD2. The CDR3 runs 19 residues. After removal of 2 bases from V and 1 base from J, the junction contained 14 bases not matched to a gene. The germline gives CDR1 SGHRS, CDR2 YFSETQ. The CDR3 is CASSFSGALAGVNTGELFF. DNA for the CDR3: TGCGCCAGCAGCTTCTCCGGCGCGTTAGCGGGTGTGAACACCGGGGAGCTGTTTTTT.

In its sample, this clonotype was seen many times. The chain has TRBV29-1 and TRBJ1-2, with D unclear. Germline V gives CDR1 SQVTM, CDR2 ANQGSEA. The germline V and J ends were trimmed by 0 bases and 2 bases, with 7 bases remaining between them. CDR3 length: 13 amino acids. CDR3 coding DNA: TGCAGCGTTGAAGATCCGGGGAACTATGGCTACACCTTC. It specifies CSVEDPGNYGYTF.

V is TRBV4-3 and J is TRBJ2-1; D ambiguous. The CDR3 is 15 amino acids. Germline-derived CDR1 and CDR2 are LGHNA and YSLEER. The V end lost 0 bases, the J end lost 5 bases, and 11 bases lay between the germline ends. The CDR3 DNA reads TGCGCCAGCAGCCAAGATCGTTGGTTGGACAATGAGCAGTTCTTC. Protein product: CASSQDRWLDNEQFF.

This clonotype was seen only a few times. The J gene is TRBJ2-1, the V gene TRBV29-1, with a weak D call TRBD2 (5 bases). V lost 4 bases, J lost 0 bases, and 13 bases lay in between. The germline V gene encodes CDR1 SQVTM and CDR2 ANQGSEA. The CDR3 runs to 15 residues. The CDR3 DNA is TGCAGCGTTGTCCGGGGTAGTAGCTCCTACAATGAGCAGTTCTTC. It is translated as CSVVRGSSSYNEQFF.

The J gene is TRBJ2-2, the V gene TRBV7-2; no definite D call. V was shortened by 2 bases and J by 4 bases, with 5 bases between the two germline ends. The CDR3 spans 13 residues. The germline gives CDR1 SGHTA, CDR2 FQGNSA. CDR3 sequence: CASSLPSTGELFF. CDR3 in DNA: TGTGCCAGCAGCTTACCAAGCACCGGGGAGCTGTTTTTT.

The chain has TRBV10-3 and TRBJ1-2; 8 bases line up with TRBD1. This CDR3 is built from 13 residues. Germline V CDR1 and CDR2: ENHRY, SYGVKD. J was trimmed by 3 bases and V by 6 bases; bases with no gene match: 3. The CDR3 spells CAIRTGDDYGYTF. As DNA, the CDR3 is TGTGCCATCAGGACAGGGGACGACTATGGCTACACCTTC.

This clonotype has more than one count but fewer than ten. The V call is TRBV20-1, the J call TRBJ1-1, with D possibly TRBD1 on 5 matching bases. Germline lookup yields CDR1 DFQATT and CDR2 SNEGSKA (reference sequence). Trimming cost V 2 bases and J 3 bases, with 7 bases left between them. The CDR3 consists of 12 residues. In nucleotides, the CDR3 is TGCAGTGCTAGACAGGGCCACACTGAAGCTTTCTTT. Amino acids: CSARQGHTEAFF.

The chain links TRBV10-3 to TRBJ1-5, with 8 bases identical to TRBD1. The CDR3 length is 16 residues. In germline, CDR1 is ENHRY, CDR2 SYGVKD. The J segment lost 5 bases and the V segment lost 2 bases, leaving 8 bases of the junction unmatched. In DNA, the CDR3 is TGTGCCATCAGTGAGGGGGGCAGGGGGCCTGATCAGCCCCAGCATTTT. Translating it yields CAISEGGRGPDQPQHF.

The J gene is TRBJ1-4, the V gene TRBV18, with 9 bases fitting TRBD1. The V segment lost 3 bases and the J segment 3 bases; nucleotides outside the gene matches: 11. The CDR3 extends over 18 amino acids. CDR1 is KGHSH, CDR2 LQKENI, per germline. The CDR3 region is CASSPTGQGAGANEKLFF. The CDR3 coding sequence is TGTGCCAGCTCACCTACGGGACAGGGTGCCGGGGCTAATGAAAAACTGTTTTTT.

This clonotype was counted between two and nine times. The chain joins TRBV29-1 to TRBJ1-1, with a tentative D call TRBD1 (5 bases). The CDR3 has 13 amino acids. V lost 6 bases and J 4 bases, leaving 15 bases between the germline ends. Germline V CDR1 and CDR2: SQVTM, ANQGSEA. CDR3 sequence (DNA): TGCAGCGTGGGGGAAGAACGGGGCACTGAAGCTTTCTTT. Amino acids: CSVGEERGTEAFF.

This clonotype was seen ten or more times. The genes are TRBV29-1 and TRBJ2-3, with D maybe TRBD1 (6 bases). V lost 7 bases and J 9 bases, leaving 20 bases between the germline ends. Germline-derived CDR1 and CDR2 are SQVTM and ANQGSEA. CDR3 size: 13 residues. CDR3 region: CSGTGNPQITQYF. CDR3 DNA sequence: TGCAGCGGTACAGGGAATCCACAGATAACGCAGTATTTT.

The chain joins TRBV12-5 to TRBJ2-7, with 9 bases lining up with TRBD1. CDR1 is LGHNT and CDR2 is FRNRAP in the germline V gene. V gave up 5 bases and J gave up 0 bases; unmatched junction bases: 5. The CDR3 consists of 15 residues. The CDR3 DNA reads as TGTGCTAGTGGTGCCCGGGACAGGGACTCCTACGAGCAGTACTTC. Protein: CASGARDRDSYEQYF.

This clonotype was detected a few times. One junction end disagrees with the germline gene, perhaps due to a read error. The chain has TRBV7-2 and TRBJ1-1, with no clear D. CDR3 length: 16 residues. CDR1 and CDR2 from the germline V gene are SGHTA and FQGNSA. In DNA form, the CDR3 reads TGTGCCAGCAGCTTAACGGGGAGCGGAAAAGGCAGTGAATCTTTCTTT. Its translation is CASSLTGSGKGSESFF.

This clonotype has more than one count but fewer than ten. This chain joins TRBV6-2 or TRBV6-3 and TRBJ2-6; TRBD1 agrees at 7 bases. The CDR3 runs 15 residues. With V trimmed by 4 bases and J by 5 bases, 5 bases remained unmatched. Germline-derived CDR1 and CDR2 are MNHEY and SVGEGT. CDR3 residues: CASSFRQGRANVLTF. CDR3 bases: TGTGCCAGCAGTTTCCGACAGGGTCGGGCCAACGTCCTGACTTTC.

The J gene is TRBJ2-5, the V gene TRBV6-1; TRBD1 matches 9 bases. This CDR3 has 14 residues. CDR1 is MNHNS, CDR2 SASEGT, per germline. J gave up 3 bases and V 6 bases, and 5 bases lay outside the gene matches. The CDR3 coding sequence is TGTGCCAGCAGCACGGGACAGGGAGAAGAGACCCAGTACTTC. Protein product: CASSTGQGEETQYF.

This clonotype has only a few counts. CDR3 in amino acids: CSAIRKVENIQYF. In DNA, the CDR3 is TGCAGTGCTATTCGTAAGGTCGAAAACATTCAGTACTTC. The genes are TRBV20-1 and TRBJ2-4; D remains unclear. The CDR3 totals 13 residues. Germline V gives CDR1 DFQATT, CDR2 SNEGSKA (reference sequence). V was shortened by 4 bases and J by 5 bases, with 12 bases between the two germline ends.

In DNA, the CDR3 is TGTGCCAGTTTGGTTTCCTATAATTCACCCCTCCACTTT. It translates to CASLVSYNSPLHF. J is TRBJ1-6 and V is TRBV6-6, with D unclear. The V gene's germline CDR1 is MNHNY and CDR2 SVGAGI (reference sequence). Trimming left V 9 bases short and J 1 base short, with 7 bases between. This CDR3 spans 13 amino acids.